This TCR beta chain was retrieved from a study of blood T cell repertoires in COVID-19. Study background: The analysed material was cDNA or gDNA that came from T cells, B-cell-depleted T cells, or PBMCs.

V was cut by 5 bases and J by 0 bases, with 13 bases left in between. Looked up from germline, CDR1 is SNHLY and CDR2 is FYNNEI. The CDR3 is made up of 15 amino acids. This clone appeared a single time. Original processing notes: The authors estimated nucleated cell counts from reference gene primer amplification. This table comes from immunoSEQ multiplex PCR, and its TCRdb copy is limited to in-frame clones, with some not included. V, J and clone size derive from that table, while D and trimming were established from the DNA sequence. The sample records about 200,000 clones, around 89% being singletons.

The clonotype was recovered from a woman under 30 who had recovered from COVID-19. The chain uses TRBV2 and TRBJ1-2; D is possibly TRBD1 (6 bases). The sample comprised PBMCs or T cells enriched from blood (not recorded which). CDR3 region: CASSFEGVANYGYTF. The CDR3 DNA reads TGTGCCAGCAGTTTCGAGGGGGTAGCTAACTATGGCTACACCTTC.